Here is one TCR beta chain with its context. Its binding antigen is unknown. No much larger clone is present one base from it, and per-base qualities are unavailable. Peripheral blood CD8+ and CD4+ T cells from healthy donors, Susac syndrome patients and multiple sclerosis patients were profiled by high-throughput TCR beta sequencing. The Susac syndrome patients fulfilled recently defined diagnostic criteria for definite or probable disease. Bulk CD8+ and CD4+ T cells were purified by magnetic negative isolation, while CD8+ TEMRA cells were enriched using FACS. Blood was collected in EDTA tubes and processed within 24 hours, with PBMCs isolated through density gradient centrifugation. PBMCs intended for TCR sequencing were cryopreserved in liquid nitrogen and thawed later in a water bath at 37 degrees C. The sorted or isolated CD4+, CD8+ and CD8+ TEMRA cells had a purity of 90% or higher. The CDR3 starts with the cysteine, ends with the phenylalanine, and has 17 residues. Here the CDR3 DNA is all that survives: 51 bases in frame from base 1. Here V drops 0 bases and J drops 7 bases, and the junction holds 12 bases not matched to any gene. Per the germline V gene (reference sequence), GTSNPN is the CDR1 and SVGIG is the CDR2.

RNA was extracted using the RNeasy kit, and roughly 0.5 to 1 microgram was reverse transcribed with random hexamers. TCR beta CDR3 regions were amplified with the immunoSEQ multiplex PCR assay covering 54 Vbeta and 13 Jbeta segments. Bias from PCR amplification was corrected by using a synthetic template baseline for primer optimization and for computational correction. Concerning the study's data processing: Only productive sequences were kept, with reads annotated to V, D and J genes according to IMGT and analyzed in immunoSEQ Analyzer. Clonality was calculated as one minus the Shannon entropy normalized by log2 of the number of productive unique sequences. For each patient and control, public and private clones were evaluated within the 100 most prevalent clones. Susac-specific clones were defined as absent from healthy and MS cohorts, over a thousand published viral clones and other ImmuneACCESS disease sequences. The public reads were quality trimmed at Q25 with fastp and then assembled into clones with MiXCR by TCRdb, keeping productive beta chains. Rows merge per CDR3 protein into single entries with the most common DNA and genes. The V and J calls were determined by TCRdb, not by the authors. The sample data list roughly 190,000 distinct CDR3 sequences, and just under 95% of these were observed just once. The ten largest account for about 0.15% of the sample.

These data originate in a study of CD8 T cells in Susac syndrome (dated by TCRdb to the late 2010s). In the study overall: Of the Susac syndrome patients who were sequenced, eight were in clinical remission while roughly six had clinically active disease. At blood withdrawal, Susac syndrome patients were either therapy-naive, taking corticosteroids (in some cases with IVIg as well), or taking IVIg alone. Whether CD8+ T cell activation and differentiation in Susac syndrome was antigen driven was tested using repertoire sequencing. Clonality of the CD8+ T cell repertoire was compared between about a dozen healthy donors, approximately 14 Susac syndrome patients and approximately 16 multiple sclerosis patients. Results and caveats for the whole study, not just this receptor: Looking at Susac-specific public clones, the researchers identified 15 to 20 in the total CD8+ repertoire and roughly five in the CD8+ TEMRA repertoire. The study acknowledged that relatively few individuals were included in the TCR sequencing and HLA analysis. Clonal expansion was seen in Susac syndrome CD8+ repertoires, peaking in CD8+ TEMRA cells and being greater in clinically active patients than in remitting ones.

The chain employs TRBV30 and TRBJ2-7, and 13 junction bases match TRBD2. The TCR sequence derives from a human donor with Susac syndrome. The sequenced sample was CD8+ T cells from PBMCs. The nucleotide sequence is given as TGTGCCTGGAGTGTAACTAGCGGGGGGGCCTCATTGTGGGAGCAGTACTTC. This is translated as CAWSVTSGGASLWEQYF. The CDR3 plus the reference TRBV30 and TRBJ2-7 genes for the other parts give the full variable domain: SQTIHQWPATLVQPVGSPLSLECTVEGTSNPNLYWYRQAAGRGLQLLFYSVGIGQISSEVPQNLSASRPQDRQFILSSKKLLLSDSGFYLCAWSVTSGGASLWEQYFGPGTRLTVT.